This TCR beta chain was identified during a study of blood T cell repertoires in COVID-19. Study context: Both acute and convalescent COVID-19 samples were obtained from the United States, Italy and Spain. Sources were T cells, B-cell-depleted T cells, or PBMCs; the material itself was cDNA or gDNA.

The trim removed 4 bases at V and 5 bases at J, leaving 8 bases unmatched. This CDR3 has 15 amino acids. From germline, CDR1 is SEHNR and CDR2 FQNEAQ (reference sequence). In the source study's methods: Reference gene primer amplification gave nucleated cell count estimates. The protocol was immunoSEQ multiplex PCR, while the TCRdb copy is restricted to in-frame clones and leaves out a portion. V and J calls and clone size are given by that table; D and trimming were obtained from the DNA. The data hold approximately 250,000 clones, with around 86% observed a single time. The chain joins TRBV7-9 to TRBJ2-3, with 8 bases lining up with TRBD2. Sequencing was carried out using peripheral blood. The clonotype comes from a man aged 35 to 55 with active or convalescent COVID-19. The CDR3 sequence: CASSSPAGVGDTQYF. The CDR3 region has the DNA TGTGCCAGCAGCTCTCCAGCGGGAGTGGGAGATACGCAGTATTTT. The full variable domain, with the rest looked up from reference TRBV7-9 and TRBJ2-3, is DTGVSQNPRHKITKRGQNVTFRCDPISEHNRLYWYRQTLGQGPEFLTYFQNEAQLEKSRLLSDRFSAERPKGSFSTLEIQRTEQGDSAMYLCASSSPAGVGDTQYFGPGTRLTVL.